This passage covers 20 T cell receptor beta chains from one sample sequenced in a study of cytomegalovirus exposure and HLA in healthy donors. 13 Jbeta primers and 60 Vbeta primers were used for the PCR. Some clones are missing from TCRdb's copy, which holds only in-frame ones; the method was immunoSEQ multiplex PCR. The sample gives fewer than 60,000 clones, around three quarters of which show up once; approximately 20% is in the top ten. Source material: PBMCs. The receptors shown here come from a woman in her forties or fifties in good health and CMV-seropositive.

The genes are TRBV2 and TRBJ1-2; no reliable D call. This CDR3 comprises 12 residues. Germline V gene data show CDR1 as SNHLY and CDR2 as FYNNEI. The V gene lost 2 bases and the J gene lost 14 bases, with 15 bases spanning the gap. CDR3 sequence: CASSESPAAGTF. CDR3 DNA sequence: TGTGCCAGCAGTGAATCCCCAGCGGCTGGGACCTTC.

This clone was found a few times. The gene calls are TRBV7-9 and TRBJ1-1; D is ambiguous. V lost 2 bases to trimming and J lost 2 bases, with 9 bases between them. Germline V gene lookup returns CDR1 SEHNR and CDR2 FQNEAQ (reference sequence). The CDR3 has 14 residues. The DNA of the CDR3 is TGTGCCAGCAGCTTAAGCAGACTCAACACTGAAGCTTTCTTT. This translates into CASSLSRLNTEAFF.

The J gene is TRBJ2-3, the V gene TRBV27; 11 positions agree with TRBD2. Germline V gene data show CDR1 as MNHEY and CDR2 as SMNVEV (reference sequence). The CDR3 sequence is 16 residues long. The junction had 10 bases not matched to a gene; V was cut back by 1 base and J by 10 bases. The CDR3 is CASSLLLAGGRGSQYF. The CDR3 DNA sequence: TGTGCCAGCAGTTTATTGTTAGCGGGAGGGAGGGGGTCGCAGTATTTT.

The chain employs TRBV19 and TRBJ1-2, with 7 nucleotides matching TRBD1. CDR1 and CDR2 (germline): LNHDA, SQIVND (reference sequence). The CDR3 totals 14 residues. Trimming at V came to 7 bases and at J to 5 bases, leaving 10 bases not matched to a gene. The CDR3 loop is CASTSQGNWYGYTF. The CDR3 DNA reads as TGTGCCAGTACATCACAGGGGAATTGGTATGGCTACACCTTC.

This clone was counted a few times. V gene TRBV5-4 combines with J gene TRBJ1-2; D perhaps matches TRBD1 (6 bases). The CDR3 runs to 13 residues. The germline gives CDR1 SGHNT, CDR2 YYREEE (reference sequence). Trimming left V 3 bases short and J 4 bases short, with 10 bases between. The CDR3 bases are TGTGCCAGCAGCTCCAGGGGTGGCTATGGCTACACCTTC. Residues: CASSSRGGYGYTF. Full variable domain (missing parts from reference TRBV5-4 and TRBJ1-2): ETGVTQSPTHLIKTRGQQVTLRCSSQSGHNTVSWYQQALGQGPQFIFQYYREEENGRGNFPPRFSGLQFPNYSSELNVNALELDDSALYLCASSSRGGYGYTFGSGTRLTVV.

This chain uses TRBV19 with TRBJ2-5, with D possibly TRBD2 on 6 matching bases. The CDR3 consists of 12 residues. The V gene lost 5 bases and the J gene lost 7 bases, with 11 bases spanning the gap. Germline lookup yields CDR1 LNHDA and CDR2 SQIVND (reference sequence). The CDR3 sequence: CASSRGLGTQYF. CDR3 in DNA: TGTGCCAGTAGTCGGGGACTGGGGACCCAGTACTTC.

This clone was picked up a small number of times. The rearrangement links TRBV27 to TRBJ1-6, with 10 bases identical to TRBD1. Germline V gene lookup returns CDR1 MNHEY and CDR2 SMNVEV (reference sequence). Losses at the gene ends were 5 bases for V and 7 bases for J; bases not matched to a gene: 2. The CDR3 is 14 amino acids. CDR3 in DNA: TGTGCCAGCAGTCAGGACAGGGGGAATTCACCCCTCCACTTT. It yields the protein CASSQDRGNSPLHF.

The V and J genes are TRBV28 and TRBJ2-7; D may be TRBD2 (6 bases). Germline V gives CDR1 MDHEN, CDR2 SYDVKM. V lost 5 bases to trimming and J lost 4 bases, with 15 bases between them. The CDR3 is 14 residues long. The CDR3 here is CASSGGKIKYEQYF. CDR3 DNA: TGTGCCAGCAGTGGGGGGAAAATTAAATACGAGCAGTACTTC.

This rearrangement joins TRBV7-8 to TRBJ2-3, with TRBD2 matching over 12 bases. The length of the CDR3 is 17 residues. V shed 8 bases, J shed 1 base, and the junction held 10 bases outside the gene matches. CDR1 and CDR2 from the germline V gene are SGHVS and FQNEAQ. CDR3 DNA sequence: TGTGCCAGCGGCTCCCGACTAGCGGGAGTGGGCACAGATACGCAGTATTTT. The encoded protein is CASGSRLAGVGTDTQYF.

The chain employs TRBV28 and TRBJ1-2; 7 bases align to TRBD1. After removal of 10 bases from V and 7 bases from J, the junction contained 9 bases not matched to a gene. Germline CDR1 MDHEN, CDR2 SYDVKM. This CDR3 is built from 12 residues. The CDR3 DNA follows: TGTGCCACGTACAGGGGTTCGGCTGGCTACACCTTC. Translating gives CATYRGSAGYTF.

The count of this clone is one. The chain joins TRBV5-6 to TRBJ1-1; D gene ambiguous. Looked up from germline, CDR1 is SGHDT and CDR2 is YYEEEE. The CDR3 consists of 16 residues. V was shortened by 1 base and J by 4 bases, with 17 bases between the two germline ends. CDR3: CASSLSFAPAVTEAFF. Written as DNA, the CDR3 is TGTGCCAGCAGCTTGTCCTTCGCCCCCGCGGTCACTGAAGCTTTCTTT.

CDR3 sequence (DNA): TGTGCCAGCAGCGGACAGGGGAGCACCGGGGAGCTGTTTTTT. Translated: CASSGQGSTGELFF. The chain couples TRBV2 to TRBJ2-2, with TRBD1 matching 9 bases. The germline gives CDR1 SNHLY, CDR2 FYNNEI. V lost 6 bases to trimming and J lost 4 bases; unmatched junction nucleotides: 3. The CDR3 totals 14 residues.

J is TRBJ2-7 and V is TRBV7-2; weak D call: TRBD1 (6 bases). With 2 bases removed from V and 4 bases from J, the gap between germline ends came to 15 bases. CDR1 SGHTA and CDR2 FQGNSA come from the germline V gene. This CDR3 region has 15 residues. Here the CDR3 DNA reads TGTGCCAGCAGCTTACGCGCAGGGGCGCTTTACGAGCAGTACTTC. Its translation: CASSLRAGALYEQYF.

The chain joins TRBV11-2 to TRBJ2-1; 9 bases map to TRBD2. The CDR3 spans 13 residues. The germline CDR1 and CDR2 sequences are SGHAT and FQNNGV. V trimming: 1 base; J trimming: 9 bases; junction bases outside the gene matches: 1. The CDR3 reads CASSLGLAVEQFF. CDR3 DNA: TGTGCCAGCAGCTTAGGACTAGCGGTTGAGCAGTTCTTC.

The chain recombines TRBV7-9 with TRBJ2-1; TRBD1 matches at 8 bases. CDR1 SEHNR and CDR2 FQNEAQ come from the germline V gene (reference sequence). This CDR3 is built from 16 residues. After removal of 3 bases from V and 8 bases from J, the junction contained 12 bases not matched to a gene. The CDR3 is CASSLTGAGSFYEQFF. In DNA, the CDR3 is TGTGCCAGCAGCTTGACAGGGGCTGGTTCTTTTTATGAGCAGTTCTTC.

V is TRBV29-1 and J is TRBJ2-2, with 12 bases lining up with TRBD2. This CDR3 has 18 amino acids. CDR1 is SQVTM and CDR2 is ANQGSEA in the germline V gene. V shed 6 bases and J 0 bases; nucleotides not matched to a gene: 11. For the CDR3, the DNA is TGCAGCGTCCCTTGGGGGGCTAGCGGGAGGGCGAACACCGGGGAGCTGTTTTTT. Its translation is CSVPWGASGRANTGELFF.

This chain links TRBV30 with TRBJ1-2; tentatively, D is TRBD1 (5 bases). V was shortened by 3 bases and J by 4 bases, with 12 bases between the two germline ends. The germline gives CDR1 GTSNPN, CDR2 SVGIG (reference sequence). This CDR3 contains 13 residues. The CDR3 DNA follows: TGTGCCTGGAGCGAAGGGGTGGGCTATGGCTACACCTTC. Translating it yields CAWSEGVGYGYTF.

This chain joins TRBV5-4 and TRBJ2-3; 9 bases align to TRBD2. V trimming: 2 bases; J trimming: 6 bases; junction bases outside the gene matches: 13. The V gene's germline CDR1 is SGHNT and CDR2 YYREEE (reference sequence). This CDR3 contains 17 residues. The CDR3 region has the DNA TGTGCCAGCAGCTTCTGGCGGGAGGGCCCGCTTCTCGATACGCAGTATTTT. As protein: CASSFWREGPLLDTQYF.

V usage is TRBV27 and J usage is TRBJ2-5, with TRBD2 identical over 10 bases. Germline assignment: CDR1 MNHEY and CDR2 SMNVEV (reference sequence). The CDR3 loop spans 16 amino acids. Trimming removed 2 bases from V and 1 base from J; junction bases left unmatched: 4. CDR3 nucleotide sequence: TGTGCCAGCAGTTTAATTGGACTAGCGGTCCAAGAGACCCAGTACTTC. It specifies CASSLIGLAVQETQYF.

The genes are TRBV29-1 and TRBJ2-5; TRBD1 might be the D (6 bases). The V gene lost 6 bases and the J gene lost 5 bases, with 13 bases spanning the gap. Germline assignment: CDR1 SQVTM and CDR2 ANQGSEA. This CDR3 comprises 12 residues. CDR3 sequence reads: CSVDSVLETQYF. For the CDR3, the DNA is TGCAGCGTGGACAGTGTTTTGGAGACCCAGTACTTC.